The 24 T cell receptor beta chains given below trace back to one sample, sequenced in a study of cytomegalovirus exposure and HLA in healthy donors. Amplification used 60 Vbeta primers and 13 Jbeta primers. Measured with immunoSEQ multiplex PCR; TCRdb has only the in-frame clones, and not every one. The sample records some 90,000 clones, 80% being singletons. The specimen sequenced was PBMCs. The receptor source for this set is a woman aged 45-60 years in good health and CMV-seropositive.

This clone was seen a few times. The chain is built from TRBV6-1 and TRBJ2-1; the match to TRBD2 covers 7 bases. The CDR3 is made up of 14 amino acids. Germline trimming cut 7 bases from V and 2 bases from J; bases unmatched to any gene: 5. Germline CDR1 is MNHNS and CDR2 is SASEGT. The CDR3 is CASNREATYNEQFF. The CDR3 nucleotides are TGTGCCAGCAATCGGGAGGCAACCTACAATGAGCAGTTCTTC.

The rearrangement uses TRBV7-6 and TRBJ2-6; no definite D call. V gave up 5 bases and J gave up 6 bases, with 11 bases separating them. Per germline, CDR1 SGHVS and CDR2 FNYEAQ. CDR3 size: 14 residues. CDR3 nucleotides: TGTGCCAGCAGCCGAACTGTCGAGGCCAACGTCCTGACTTTC. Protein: CASSRTVEANVLTF.

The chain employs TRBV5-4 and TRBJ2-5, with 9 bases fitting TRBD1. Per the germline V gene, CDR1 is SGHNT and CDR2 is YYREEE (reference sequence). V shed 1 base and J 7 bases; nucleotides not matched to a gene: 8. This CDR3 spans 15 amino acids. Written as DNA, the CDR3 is TGTGCCAGCAGCTTGCTGGGACAGGGAGGAGTGACCCAGTACTTC. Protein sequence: CASSLLGQGGVTQYF.

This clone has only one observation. In DNA form, the CDR3 reads TGTGCCAGCAGCCAAGAAACCACCTGGGACAGGCTAACTGAAGCTTTCTTT. Translating gives CASSQETTWDRLTEAFF. V gene TRBV14 combines with J gene TRBJ1-1, with 8 bases identical to TRBD1. The germline gives CDR1 SGHDN, CDR2 FVKESK. The CDR3 contains 17 residues. V lost 0 bases to trimming and J lost 5 bases; unmatched junction nucleotides: 11.

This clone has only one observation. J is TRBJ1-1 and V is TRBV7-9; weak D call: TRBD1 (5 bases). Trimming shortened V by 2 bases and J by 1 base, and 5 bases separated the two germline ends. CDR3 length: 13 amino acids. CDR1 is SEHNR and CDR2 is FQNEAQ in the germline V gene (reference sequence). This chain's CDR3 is CASSLQGNTEAFF. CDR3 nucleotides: TGTGCCAGCAGCTTACAGGGGAACACTGAAGCTTTCTTT.

The CDR3 loop reads CASSTTPGGELFF. CDR3 in DNA: TGTGCCAGTAGTACTACCCCCGGCGGGGAGCTGTTTTTT. The rearrangement uses TRBV19 and TRBJ2-2, with no clear D. Germline V gene lookup returns CDR1 LNHDA and CDR2 SQIVND (reference sequence). The CDR3 has 13 residues. V was clipped by 4 bases and J by 7 bases, with 10 bases between them.

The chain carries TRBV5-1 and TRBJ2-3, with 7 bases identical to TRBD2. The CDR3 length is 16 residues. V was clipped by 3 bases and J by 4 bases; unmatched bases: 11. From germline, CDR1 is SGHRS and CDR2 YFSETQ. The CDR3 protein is CASSSSSGSRADTQYF. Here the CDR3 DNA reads TGCGCCAGCAGCTCCTCTAGCGGATCGAGGGCAGATACGCAGTATTTT.

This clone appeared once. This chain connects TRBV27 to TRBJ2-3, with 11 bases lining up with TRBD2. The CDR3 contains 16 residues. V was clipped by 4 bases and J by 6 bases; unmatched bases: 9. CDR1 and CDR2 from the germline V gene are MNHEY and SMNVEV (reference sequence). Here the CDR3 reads CASSSLLAGGSDTQYF. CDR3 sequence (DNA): TGTGCCAGCAGTTCCCTCCTAGCGGGAGGAAGTGATACGCAGTATTTT.

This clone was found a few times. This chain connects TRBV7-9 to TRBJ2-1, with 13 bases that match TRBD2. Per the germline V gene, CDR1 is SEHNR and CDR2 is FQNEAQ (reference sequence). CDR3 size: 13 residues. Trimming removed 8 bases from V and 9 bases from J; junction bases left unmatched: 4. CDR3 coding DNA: TGTGCCAGCGGCACTAGCGGGGGGGCTGAGCAGTTCTTC. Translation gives CASGTSGGAEQFF.

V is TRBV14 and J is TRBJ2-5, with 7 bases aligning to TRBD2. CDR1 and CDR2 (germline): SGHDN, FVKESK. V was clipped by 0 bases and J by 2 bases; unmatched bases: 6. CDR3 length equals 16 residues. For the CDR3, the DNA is TGTGCCAGCAGCCAAGATGGTGCGGGGGTTCAAGAGACCCAGTACTTC. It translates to CASSQDGAGVQETQYF.

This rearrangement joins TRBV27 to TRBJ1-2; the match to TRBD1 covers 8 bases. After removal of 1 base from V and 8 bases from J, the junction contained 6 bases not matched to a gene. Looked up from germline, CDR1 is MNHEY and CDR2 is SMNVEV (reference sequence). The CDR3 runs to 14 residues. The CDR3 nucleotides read TGTGCCAGCAGTTTATGGGGACAGGCTTCGGGCTACACCTTC. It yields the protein CASSLWGQASGYTF.

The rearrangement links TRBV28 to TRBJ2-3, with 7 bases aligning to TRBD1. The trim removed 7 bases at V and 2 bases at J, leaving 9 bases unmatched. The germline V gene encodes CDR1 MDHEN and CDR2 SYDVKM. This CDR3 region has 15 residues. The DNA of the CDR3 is TGTGCCAGCACCTCACAGGGGATCTTCACAGATACGCAGTATTTT. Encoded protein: CASTSQGIFTDTQYF.

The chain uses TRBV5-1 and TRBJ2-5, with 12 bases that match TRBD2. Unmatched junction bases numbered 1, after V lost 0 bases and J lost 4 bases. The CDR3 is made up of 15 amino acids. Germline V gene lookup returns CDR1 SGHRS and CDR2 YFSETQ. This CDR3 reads CASSLGLAGVETQYF. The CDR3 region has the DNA TGCGCCAGCAGCTTGGGACTAGCGGGAGTAGAGACCCAGTACTTC.

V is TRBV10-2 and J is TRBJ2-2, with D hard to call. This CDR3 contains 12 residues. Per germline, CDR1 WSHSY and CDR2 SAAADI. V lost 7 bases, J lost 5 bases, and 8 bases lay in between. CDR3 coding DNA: TGCGCCAGCATTACCCGGACCGGGGAGCTGTTTTTT. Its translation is CASITRTGELFF.

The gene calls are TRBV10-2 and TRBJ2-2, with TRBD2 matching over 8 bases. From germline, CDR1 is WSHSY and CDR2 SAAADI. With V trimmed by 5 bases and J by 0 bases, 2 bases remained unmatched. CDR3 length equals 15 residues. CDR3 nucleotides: TGCGCCAGCAGTCGAGCGGGGGCGAACACCGGGGAGCTGTTTTTT. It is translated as CASSRAGANTGELFF.

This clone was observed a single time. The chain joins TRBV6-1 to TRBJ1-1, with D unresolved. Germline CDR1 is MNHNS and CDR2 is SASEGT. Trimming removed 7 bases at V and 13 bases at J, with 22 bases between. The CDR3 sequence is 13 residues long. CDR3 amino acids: CASNPSTSFFNFF. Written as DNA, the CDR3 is TGTGCCAGCAACCCCTCGACATCATTCTTTAATTTCTTT.

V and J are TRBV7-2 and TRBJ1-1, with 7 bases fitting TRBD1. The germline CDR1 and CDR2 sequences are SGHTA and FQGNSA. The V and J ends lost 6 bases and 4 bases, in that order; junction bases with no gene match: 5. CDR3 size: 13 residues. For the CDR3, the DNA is TGTGCCAGCAGTCTACAGGGGCTCACTGAAGCTTTCTTT. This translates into CASSLQGLTEAFF.

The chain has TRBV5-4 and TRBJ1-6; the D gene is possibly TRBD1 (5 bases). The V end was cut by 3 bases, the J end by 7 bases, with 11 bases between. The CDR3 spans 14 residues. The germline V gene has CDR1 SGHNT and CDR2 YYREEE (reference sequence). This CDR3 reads CASSYQGSNSPLHF. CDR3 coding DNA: TGTGCCAGCAGCTACCAGGGTAGCAATTCACCCCTCCACTTT. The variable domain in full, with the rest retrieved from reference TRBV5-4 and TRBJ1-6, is ETGVTQSPTHLIKTRGQQVTLRCSSQSGHNTVSWYQQALGQGPQFIFQYYREEENGRGNFPPRFSGLQFPNYSSELNVNALELDDSALYLCASSYQGSNSPLHFGNGTRLTVT.

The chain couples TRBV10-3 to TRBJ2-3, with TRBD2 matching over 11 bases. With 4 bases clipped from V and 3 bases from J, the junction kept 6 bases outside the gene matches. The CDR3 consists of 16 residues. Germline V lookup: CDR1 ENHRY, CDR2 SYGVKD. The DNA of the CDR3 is TGTGCCATCAGTGGAAGTAGCGGGAGGGGAACAGATACGCAGTATTTT. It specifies CAISGSSGRGTDTQYF.

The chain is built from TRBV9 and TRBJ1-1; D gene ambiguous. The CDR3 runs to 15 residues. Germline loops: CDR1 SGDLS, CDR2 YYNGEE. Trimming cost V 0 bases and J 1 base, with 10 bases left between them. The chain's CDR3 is CASSVGSLGNTEAFF. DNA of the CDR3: TGTGCCAGCAGCGTAGGGAGTTTGGGGAACACTGAAGCTTTCTTT.

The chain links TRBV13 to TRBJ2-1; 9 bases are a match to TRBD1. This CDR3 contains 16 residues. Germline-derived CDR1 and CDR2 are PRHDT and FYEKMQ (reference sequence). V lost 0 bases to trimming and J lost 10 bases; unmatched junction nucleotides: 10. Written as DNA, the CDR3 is TGTGCCAGCAGCTTAGGCCTTCGGACAGGGGTATGGGAGCAGTTCTTC. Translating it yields CASSLGLRTGVWEQFF.

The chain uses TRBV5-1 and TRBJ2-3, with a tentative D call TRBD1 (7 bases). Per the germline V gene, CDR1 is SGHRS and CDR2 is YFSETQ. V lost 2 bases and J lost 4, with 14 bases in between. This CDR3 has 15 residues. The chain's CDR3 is CASSFGGGWADTQYF. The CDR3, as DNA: TGCGCCAGCAGCTTTGGAGGGGGCTGGGCAGATACGCAGTATTTT.

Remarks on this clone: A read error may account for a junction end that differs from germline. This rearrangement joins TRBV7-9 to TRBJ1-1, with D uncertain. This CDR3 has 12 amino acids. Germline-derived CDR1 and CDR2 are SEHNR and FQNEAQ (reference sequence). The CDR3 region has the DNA TGTTCCAGCACGCGGGGTCTCACTGAAGCTTTCTTT. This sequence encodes CSSTRGLTEAFF.

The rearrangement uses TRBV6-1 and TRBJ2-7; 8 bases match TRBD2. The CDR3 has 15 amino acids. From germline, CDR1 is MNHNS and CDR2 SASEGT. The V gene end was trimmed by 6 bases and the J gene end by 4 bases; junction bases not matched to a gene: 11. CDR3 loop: CASSPRGSGVYEQYV. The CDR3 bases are TGTGCCAGCAGCCCACGGGGTAGCGGGGTGTACGAGCAGTACGTC.